The sequence of this T cell receptor beta chain was determined in a study of blood T cell repertoires in COVID-19. Study-level background: Samples came from the United States, Italy and Spain, spanning acute and convalescent COVID-19.

The CDR3 sequence is 14 residues long. V was trimmed by 2 bases and J by 5 bases, leaving 12 bases between them. Germline CDR1 LNHDA, CDR2 SQIVND (reference sequence). Participants were placed into cohorts based on the clinical history they reported. All exposed participants met a person with COVID-19 within 2 weeks before entering the study. Sequenced by immunoSEQ multiplex PCR; TCRdb stores in-frame clones only, minus some. The sample records about 150,000 clones, 75% to 90% being singletons. Sequencing was done on a sample of PBMCs or T cells enriched from blood (not recorded which). This clonotype originated in a man between 65 and 85 years old who had been exposed to COVID-19. The rearrangement joins TRBV19 to TRBJ1-2; no clear D. CDR3 region: CASSINSGGYGYTF. The CDR3 nucleotides are TGTGCCAGTAGTATAAATTCAGGCGGGTATGGCTACACCTTC.